The text below deals with one T cell receptor beta chain. This sample also contains other DNA sequences that code for the same CDR3. Original analysis: Amplification of reference gene primers was used by the study to estimate nucleated cell counts. Libraries were prepared by immunoSEQ multiplex PCR; TCRdb keeps only in-frame clonotypes and omits some of them. That table furnishes V, J and clone size, whereas the DNA furnished D and trimming. The table lists about 260,000 clones, about 90% of them singletons, with more than 1.3% in the top ten. The data are from a study of blood T cell repertoires in COVID-19. The length of the CDR3 is 13 residues. Germline loops: CDR1 GTSNPN, CDR2 SVGIG (reference sequence). Trimming stripped 0 bases from V and 1 base from J, with 4 bases between.

The J gene is TRBJ1-5, the V gene TRBV30; D uncertain. Sequenced material: peripheral blood. The sequence was obtained from a woman aged 40 to 50 who had recovered from COVID-19. CDR3 sequence: CAWSVRSNQPQHF. In DNA form, the CDR3 reads TGTGCCTGGAGTGTACGGAGCAATCAGCCCCAGCATTTT.